Below, one T cell receptor (beta chain) is given with its context. Its cognate antigen is unknown. Repertoires were generated with immunoSEQ multiplex PCR, while TCRdb's copy carries only in-frame clones and drops some. Of some 90,000 clones in the sample, 85% to 90% were seen once. This specimen comes from a study of graft-versus-host responses after intestinal transplantation. Study as a whole: After anti-thymocyte globulin induction, recipients took tacrolimus and steroids for two to three years. Study-level points and caveats: Detected in recipient marrow were GvH clones, some of which were first observed in ileum or blood. The study associated peak circulating GvH clone levels with early post-transplant HvG declines.

This CDR3 region has 16 residues. Germline V gene sequence: CDR1 SGHRS, CDR2 YFSETQ. V gave up 4 bases and J gave up 7 bases, with 20 bases separating them. The sample was unstimulated CD4+ T cells sorted from spleen or lymph node cells, taken before intestinal transplant. The J gene is TRBJ2-2, the V gene TRBV5-1; weak D call: TRBD1 (5 bases). The clonotype was recovered from a human donor who received an intestinal transplant. CDR3 sequence: CASSPPYGGAGGELFF. In nucleotides, the CDR3 is TGCGCCAGCAGCCCACCTTACGGTGGGGCCGGCGGGGAGCTGTTTTTT.